The 9 T cell receptor beta chains listed next were all sequenced from one sample in a study of OX40 agonist ivuxolimab in advanced cancers. Clones were read by immunoSEQ multiplex PCR, and TCRdb kept only the in-frame ones, dropping some. Counted here are 70,000 to 75,000 clones, over 80% occurring once; the ten biggest clones make up almost 6%. The sequences come from CD4+ or CD8+ T cells sorted from blood, collected in a trial of the OX40 agonist ivuxolimab. The receptors come from an adult with an advanced solid tumor such as melanoma, head and neck, liver or kidney cancer.

This clone was seen more than once but under ten times. The chain links TRBV2 to TRBJ2-1; 7 nucleotides align to TRBD2. CDR1 and CDR2 from the germline V gene are SNHLY and FYNNEI. The CDR3 runs 14 residues. Germline trimming cut 4 bases from V and 6 bases from J; bases unmatched to any gene: 6. The CDR3 DNA reads as TGTGCCAGCAGTGCCCTAAGGACTAGCAATGAGCAGTTCTTC. Translated: CASSALRTSNEQFF.

V gene TRBV7-9 combines with J gene TRBJ1-2; TRBD1 is a possible D gene (5 bases). Germline loops: CDR1 SEHNR, CDR2 FQNEAQ (reference sequence). The CDR3 consists of 14 residues. V gave up 3 bases and J gave up 8 bases, with 16 bases separating them. CDR3 DNA: TGTGCCAGCAGCTTTGGGACGGCAAGGGAGGGCTACACCTTC. Amino acid sequence: CASSFGTAREGYTF.

The gene calls are TRBV4-2 and TRBJ2-1; 12 nucleotides agree with TRBD2. After removal of 8 bases from V and 7 bases from J, the junction contained 9 bases not matched to a gene. The CDR3 sequence is 15 residues long. Per the germline V gene, CDR1 is LGHNA and CDR2 is YNFKEQ. The CDR3 DNA is TGTGCCAGCGGCACAGGGGGGACTAGCGGGAATGAGCAGTTCTTC. Protein: CASGTGGTSGNEQFF.

V gene TRBV5-5 combines with J gene TRBJ2-5, with TRBD2 matching 7 bases. V lost 5 bases to trimming and J lost 4 bases; unmatched junction nucleotides: 11. The CDR3 is 15 amino acids. The germline V gene encodes CDR1 SGHKS and CDR2 YYEKEE (reference sequence). CDR3 DNA sequence: TGTGCCAGCAGACCGACTAGCACCCAATCAGAGACCCAGTACTTC. As protein: CASRPTSTQSETQYF.

V and J are TRBV6-5 and TRBJ1-5; D is undetermined. The CDR3 is made up of 15 amino acids. Trimming removed 0 bases from V and 3 bases from J, with 9 bases in between. The germline CDR1 and CDR2 sequences are MNHEY and SVGAGI. CDR3 protein: CASSYSRSPNQPQHF. CDR3 sequence (DNA): TGTGCCAGCAGTTACTCCAGGAGTCCCAATCAGCCCCAGCATTTT.

The V gene is TRBV5-1, the J gene TRBJ2-3; 8 bases match TRBD2. V was pared by 3 bases and J by 5 bases, with 11 bases of the junction left unmatched. Germline V lookup: CDR1 SGHRS, CDR2 YFSETQ. The CDR3 runs 16 residues. CDR3 in amino acids: CASSSTRGGSGDTQYF. The CDR3 bases are TGCGCCAGCAGCTCGACCCGGGGGGGCTCGGGAGATACGCAGTATTTT.

The chain uses TRBV13 and TRBJ2-3, with 10 bases matching TRBD1. The CDR3 runs to 18 residues. CDR1 PRHDT and CDR2 FYEKMQ come from the germline V gene (reference sequence). J gave up 1 base and V 2 bases, and 9 bases lay outside the gene matches. For the CDR3, the DNA is TGTGCCAGCAGCTTATCGGAGGACAGGGGGGGTGGCACAGATACGCAGTATTTT. It is translated as CASSLSEDRGGGTDTQYF.

This sequence joins TRBV28 and TRBJ2-7, with 7 nucleotides matching TRBD1. Trimming at V came to 3 bases and at J to 3 bases, leaving 8 bases not matched to a gene. CDR3 length: 15 residues. Looked up from germline, CDR1 is MDHEN and CDR2 is SYDVKM. The CDR3 loop reads CASSLVRDSVYEQYF. The CDR3, as DNA: TGTGCCAGCAGTTTGGTCCGGGACAGCGTCTACGAGCAGTACTTC.

The chain recombines TRBV5-1 with TRBJ1-3; 8 bases agree with TRBD1. Germline CDR1 SGHRS, CDR2 YFSETQ. With 3 bases clipped from V and 1 base from J, the junction kept 3 bases outside the gene matches. The CDR3 has 15 amino acids. The CDR3 coding sequence is TGCGCCAGCAGCTACAGGGGGGAGTCTGGAAACACCATATATTTT. Translating it yields CASSYRGESGNTIYF.